The rows below give T cell receptor beta chains drawn from one sample of a study of T cell clusters in autoimmune cytopenias. With the multiplex PCR reads reprocessed, TCRdb shows one record per CDR3 protein and no DNA. Its table lists about 6,900 distinct CDR3 sequences. The same sample was also used in a study of T cell repertoires in aging, cancer and after chemotherapy.

The sequencing sample was made of peripheral blood. The receptors come from a human donor in good health. Each CDR3 is given with its conserved first and last residue. Clone size is stated in some rows and not others, as once, few, many or a class when expanded.

len	abundance	j_gene	v_gene	CDR3aa
15	NA	TRBJ2-7	TRBV19	CASSQIRGTLREQYF
17	NA	TRBJ1-1	TRBV18	CASSLLRQGRGNTEAFF
13	medium-sized	TRBJ1-6	TRBV5-6	CASSLLGDAPLHF
15	NA	TRBJ2-2	TRBV15	CATTLETANTGELFF
15	NA	TRBJ2-5	TRBV7-6	CASSQPPGPGETQYF
13	medium-sized	TRBJ2-2	TRBV5-5	CASSAAGTGELFF
15	large	TRBJ2-3	TRBV29-1	CSVERGLAGTDTQYF
13	NA	TRBJ1-1	TRBV6-4	CASSEARATEAFF
13	NA	TRBJ1-2	TRBV5-6	CASSLGNNYGYTF
13	medium-sized	TRBJ1-1	TRBV29-1	CSVTQGTNTEAFF